The 18 T cell receptor beta chains reported below all come from one sample, sequenced in a study of T-cell memory formation after mild COVID-19. Using its own MiXCR run on the 5' RACE reads, TCRdb lists one record per CDR3 protein. The sample gives some 180,000 distinct CDR3 sequences, roughly 13% of which show up once; about 3.6% is in the top ten. The sequencing sample was made of PBMCs or a T cell subset sorted from them (not recorded which). Every receptor here comes from a man aged 18 to 35 who had mild COVID-19 (a few samples of this study predate the infection). Cell type and time point are not known.

This clonotype was recorded once. The rearrangement joins TRBV6-2 or TRBV6-3 to TRBJ2-5; 10 nucleotides line up with TRBD1. CDR3 length: 17 amino acids. Germline-derived CDR1 and CDR2 are MNHEY and SVGEGT. Trimming took 3 bases from V and 6 from J; bases not matched to a gene: 13. The CDR3 sequence is CASSYVLTGQGRKTQYF. The CDR3 region has the DNA TGTGCCAGCAGTTATGTTCTCACGGGACAGGGGAGGAAGACCCAGTACTTC.

This chain joins TRBV28 and TRBJ2-3; the match to TRBD2 covers 13 bases. CDR3 length equals 19 residues. V lost 4 bases and J lost 6; bases outside the gene matches: 16. Per the germline V gene, CDR1 is MDHEN and CDR2 is SYDVKM. This CDR3 reads CASSSYKGLAGVSLDTQYF. The DNA for the CDR3 is TGTGCCAGCAGTTCATATAAAGGACTAGCGGGAGTTAGTTTGGATACGCAGTATTTT.

The chain couples TRBV7-3 to TRBJ2-7; TRBD2 matches 10 bases. CDR1 SGHTA and CDR2 FQGTGA come from the germline V gene. CDR3 size: 14 residues. The V segment lost 5 bases and the J segment 6 bases; nucleotides outside the gene matches: 7. The CDR3, as DNA: TGTGCCAGCAGCAAAAGCGGGGGGGCTGGCGAGCAGTACTTC. Its translation is CASSKSGGAGEQYF.

The table lists this clonotype with a few counts. The rearrangement uses TRBV5-1 and TRBJ2-7, with D perhaps assigned TRBD1 or TRBD2 (5 bases each). The V end was cut by 4 bases, the J end by 4 bases, with 24 bases between. CDR3 length: 17 amino acids. Germline-derived CDR1 and CDR2 are SGHRS and YFSETQ. CDR3 bases: TGCGCCAGCAGCCTACAACTGAGGGGTTCTGGGACGTACGAGCAGTACTTC. It translates to CASSLQLRGSGTYEQYF.

This clonotype was seen a few times. The rearrangement uses TRBV4-2 and TRBJ2-5, with D perhaps assigned TRBD1 or TRBD2 (5 bases each). The germline CDR1 and CDR2 sequences are LGHNA and YNFKEQ. The CDR3 has 14 amino acids. V lost 4 bases and J lost 9, with 18 bases in between. The CDR3 loop is CASSPEGTQVAQYF. The CDR3 nucleotides are TGTGCCAGCAGCCCCGAGGGGACGCAGGTGGCCCAGTACTTC.

A few counts support this clonotype. The gene calls are TRBV7-3 and TRBJ2-1; D is perhaps TRBD2 (6 bases). The CDR3 covers 15 residues. Germline values: CDR1 SGHTA, CDR2 FQGTGA. The V and J ends lost 2 bases and 9 bases respectively, with 17 bases between them. In DNA form, the CDR3 reads TGTGCCAGCAGCTTACGGGTGAGAGGGCGGGGTGAGCAGTTCTTC. Amino acid sequence: CASSLRVRGRGEQFF.

The chain combines TRBV2 with TRBJ2-1; possible D gene TRBD2, 5 bases. Germline loops: CDR1 SNHLY, CDR2 FYNNEI. The CDR3 is 11 amino acids. V lost 8 bases to trimming and J lost 10 bases, with 12 bases between them. Here the CDR3 DNA reads TGTGCCAGCTCTGCGGGTATGGAGCAGTTCTTC. This sequence encodes CASSAGMEQFF. Filled out from reference TRBV2 and TRBJ2-1, the complete variable domain reads EPEVTQTPSHQVTQMGQEVILRCVPISNHLYFYWYRQILGQKVEFLVSFYNNEISEKSEIFDDQFSVERPDGSNFTLKIRSTKLEDSAMYFCASSAGMEQFFGPGTRLTVL.

This clonotype was recorded a few times. The chain joins TRBV5-8 to TRBJ1-4, with 7 positions matching TRBD1. V trimming: 0 bases; J trimming: 11 bases; junction bases outside the gene matches: 13. The CDR3 covers 16 residues. Germline assignment: CDR1 SGHTS and CDR2 YDEGEE. The CDR3 region has the DNA TGTGCCAGCAGCTTGGAGGCCCGACAGGGAATGGAGAAACTGTTTTTT. This translates into CASSLEARQGMEKLFF.

The chain carries TRBV5-1 and TRBJ2-1; 10 bases match TRBD2. With 4 bases clipped from V and 7 bases from J, the junction kept 8 bases outside the gene matches. Germline CDR1 is SGHRS and CDR2 is YFSETQ. The CDR3 loop spans 15 amino acids. As DNA, the CDR3 is TGCGCCAGCAGCCACATTAGCGGGGGGCCAAATGAGCAGTTCTTC. It is translated as CASSHISGGPNEQFF. The complete variable domain, with remaining parts taken from reference TRBV5-1 and TRBJ2-1, reads KAGVTQTPRYLIKTRGQQVTLSCSPISGHRSVSWYQQTPGQGLQFLFEYFSETQRNKGNFPGRFSGRQFSNSRSEMNVSTLELGDSALYLCASSHISGGPNEQFFGPGTRLTVL.

J is TRBJ2-3 and V is TRBV5-1, with D possibly being TRBD2 (5 bases). In germline, CDR1 is SGHRS, CDR2 YFSETQ. V lost 0 bases to trimming and J lost 0 bases, with 8 bases between them. This CDR3 comprises 15 residues. The CDR3: CASSLGGESTDTQYF. In DNA, the CDR3 is TGCGCCAGCAGCTTGGGGGGAGAGAGCACAGATACGCAGTATTTT.

Here the CDR3 DNA reads TGTGCCAGCAGCCCAAGAGGAGGGACAGGGATCTACGAGCAGTACTTC. It translates to CASSPRGGTGIYEQYF. V usage is TRBV9 and J usage is TRBJ2-7, with 9 positions matching TRBD1. The germline V gene encodes CDR1 SGDLS and CDR2 YYNGEE. The junction had 11 bases not matched to a gene; V was cut back by 4 bases and J by 3 bases. The CDR3 consists of 16 residues. Full variable domain (missing parts from reference TRBV9 and TRBJ2-7): DSGVTQTPKHLITATGQRVTLRCSPRSGDLSVYWYQQSLDQGLQFLIQYYNGEERAKGNILERFSAQQFPDLHSELNLSSLELGDSALYFCASSPRGGTGIYEQYFGPGTRLTVT.

V and J are TRBV18 and TRBJ1-2, with a possible D match to TRBD1 (6 bases). Germline V CDR1 and CDR2: KGHSH, LQKENI. The CDR3 runs 13 residues. The V and J ends lost 6 bases and 3 bases respectively, with 11 bases between them. The CDR3 is CASSQQGDYGYTF. DNA for the CDR3: TGTGCCAGCTCTCAACAGGGCGACTATGGCTACACCTTC.

This rearrangement joins TRBV5-6 to TRBJ2-7; no clear D gene. Looked up from germline, CDR1 is SGHDT and CDR2 is YYEEEE. The length of the CDR3 is 13 residues. V lost 3 bases to trimming and J lost 0 bases, with 7 bases between them. The CDR3 coding sequence is TGTGCCAGCAGCTCCTCCAGCTCCTACGAGCAGTACGTC. It yields the protein CASSSSSSYEQYV.

This clonotype was detected only a few times. The chain carries TRBV10-3 and TRBJ1-2; maybe TRBD1 (5 bases). Germline lookup yields CDR1 ENHRY and CDR2 SYGVKD. V lost 4 bases, J lost 4 bases, and 13 bases lay in between. The CDR3 length is 14 residues. The chain's CDR3 is CAISVTGDGYGYTF. The DNA for the CDR3 is TGTGCCATCAGTGTTACCGGGGACGGCTATGGCTACACCTTC.

The chain couples TRBV5-1 to TRBJ2-5, with 9 bases identical to TRBD1. This CDR3 is built from 16 residues. Germline V gives CDR1 SGHRS, CDR2 YFSETQ. The J segment lost 1 base and the V segment lost 4 bases, leaving 8 bases of the junction unmatched. The DNA for the CDR3 is TGCGCCAGCAGCCGAAGGACAGGGGAAAGCCAAGAGACCCAGTACTTC. As protein: CASSRRTGESQETQYF.

The V gene is TRBV6-5, the J gene TRBJ2-7; possibly TRBD1 or TRBD2 for D (5 bases each). The length of the CDR3 is 17 residues. Trimming took off 2 bases at V and 1 base at J, with 18 bases between the two ends. The germline gives CDR1 MNHEY, CDR2 SVGAGI. CDR3 residues: CASSYRGSGADSYEQYF. In nucleotides, the CDR3 is TGTGCCAGCAGTTACCGGGGCAGTGGCGCTGATTCCTACGAGCAGTACTTC.

This clonotype was counted a few times. J is TRBJ2-2 and V is TRBV7-6; 7 bases fit TRBD1. CDR1 and CDR2 from the germline V gene are SGHVS and FNYEAQ. V shed 3 bases, J shed 6 bases, and the junction held 10 bases outside the gene matches. The CDR3 sequence is 16 residues long. The CDR3 sequence is CASSFDREAVPGELFF. CDR3 coding DNA: TGTGCCAGCAGCTTCGACAGGGAAGCGGTCCCCGGGGAGCTGTTTTTT.

This clonotype has more than one count but fewer than ten. The chain uses TRBV21-1 and TRBJ2-1; the table calls TRBD2, which could not be checked here. TRBV21-1 is tagged as a pseudogene. The CDR3 has 14 amino acids. In DNA form, the CDR3 reads TGTGCCAGCAGCAAAGTAGTCCGCACCGATGAGCAGTTCTTC. Translation gives CASSKVVRTDEQFF.